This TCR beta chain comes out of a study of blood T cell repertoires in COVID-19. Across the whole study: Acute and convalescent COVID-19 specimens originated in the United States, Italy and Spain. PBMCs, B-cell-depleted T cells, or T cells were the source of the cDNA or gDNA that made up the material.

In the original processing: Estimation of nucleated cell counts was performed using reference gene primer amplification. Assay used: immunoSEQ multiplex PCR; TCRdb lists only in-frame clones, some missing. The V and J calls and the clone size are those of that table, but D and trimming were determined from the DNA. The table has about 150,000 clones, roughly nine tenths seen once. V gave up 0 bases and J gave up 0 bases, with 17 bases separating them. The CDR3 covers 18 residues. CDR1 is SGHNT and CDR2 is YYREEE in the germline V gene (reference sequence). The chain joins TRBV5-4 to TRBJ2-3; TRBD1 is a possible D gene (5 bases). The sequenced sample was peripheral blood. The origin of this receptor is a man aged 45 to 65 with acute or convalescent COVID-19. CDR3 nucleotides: TGTGCCAGCAGCTTGGCCAGGGCTAGGGTGACTAGCACAGATACGCAGTATTTT. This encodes CASSLARARVTSTDTQYF. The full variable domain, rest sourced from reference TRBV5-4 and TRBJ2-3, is ETGVTQSPTHLIKTRGQQVTLRCSSQSGHNTVSWYQQALGQGPQFIFQYYREEENGRGNFPPRFSGLQFPNYSSELNVNALELDDSALYLCASSLARARVTSTDTQYFGPGTRLTVL.